This passage covers 2 T cell receptor beta chains from one sample sequenced in a study of cytomegalovirus exposure and HLA in healthy donors. It was with 60 Vbeta and 13 Jbeta primers that the PCR ran. Sequenced by immunoSEQ multiplex PCR; TCRdb stores in-frame clones only, minus some. The sample records around 200,000 clones, 75% to 80% being singletons. Material: PBMCs. The source of these receptors is a young man in good health and CMV-seronegative.

The chain links TRBV6-6 to TRBJ1-2; D gene uncertain. Germline-derived CDR1 and CDR2 are MNHNY and SVGAGI (reference sequence). The length of the CDR3 is 15 residues. V lost 6 bases and J lost 0, with 14 bases in between. The CDR3 here is CASSPRGLANYGYTF. As DNA, the CDR3 is TGTGCCAGCAGCCCACGGGGATTAGCTAACTATGGCTACACCTTC.

In nucleotides, the CDR3 is TGTGCCAGCCGCCCTTGGGGCGGGAGAAAGACCCAGTACTTC. This gives the protein CASRPWGGRKTQYF. The J gene is TRBJ2-5, the V gene TRBV7-8, with 7 positions matching TRBD2. The V and J ends lost 8 bases and 6 bases, in that order; junction bases with no gene match: 12. The CDR3 spans 14 residues. Germline-derived CDR1 and CDR2 are SGHVS and FQNEAQ. Filled out from reference TRBV7-8 and TRBJ2-5, the complete variable domain reads GAGVSQSPRYKVAKRGQDVALRCDPISGHVSLFWYQQALGQGPEFLTYFQNEAQLDKSGLPSDRFFAERPEGSVSTLKIQRTQQEDSAVYLCASRPWGGRKTQYFGPGTRLLVL.